This entry lists 3 T cell receptor beta chains sequenced from one sample in a study of T cell responses to AZD1222 COVID-19 vaccine (dated by TCRdb to about 2021). Library construction relied on the immunoSEQ multiplex PCR assay. TCRdb's version of the immuneACCESS table is confined to in-frame rearrangements and falls short of the full clone set. An unresolved V gene accounts for under half of the shortfall where checked; the remainder is of unknown origin. The sample table shows approximately 82,000 clones, and around nine tenths are seen once. Jointly, the top ten make up less than 4% of the sample. Sample time point, as interpreted from the label and publication: about 28 days (+/-7) after the second vaccine dose. This sample comprised peripheral blood, obtained 28 days after the second AZD1222 dose. The receptors come from an adult who received the AZD1222 COVID-19 vaccine.

The CDR3, as DNA: TGTGCCAGCAGACCAGGACGGAACTATGGCTACACCTTC. It translates to CASRPGRNYGYTF. The gene calls are TRBV27 and TRBJ1-2; the D is unclear. CDR1 and CDR2 (germline): MNHEY, SMNVEV (reference sequence). The CDR3 runs to 13 residues. The germline V and J ends were trimmed by 6 bases and 2 bases, with 10 bases remaining between them.

The rearrangement uses TRBV5-4 and TRBJ2-7; 8 bases line up with TRBD1. V lost 4 bases and J lost 2; bases outside the gene matches: 11. Germline CDR1 SGHNT, CDR2 YYREEE (reference sequence). This CDR3 contains 16 residues. The CDR3 DNA reads as TGTGCCAGCAGCCGCCAAGACAGGGGATCTCCCTACGAGCAGTACTTC. Protein: CASSRQDRGSPYEQYF. Full variable domain (remainder filled in from reference TRBV5-4 and TRBJ2-7): ETGVTQSPTHLIKTRGQQVTLRCSSQSGHNTVSWYQQALGQGPQFIFQYYREEENGRGNFPPRFSGLQFPNYSSELNVNALELDDSALYLCASSRQDRGSPYEQYFGPGTRLTVT.

The chain joins TRBV14 to TRBJ1-1; TRBD1 is a possible D gene (5 bases). Germline CDR1 and CDR2: SGHDN and FVKESK. The germline V and J ends were trimmed by 4 bases and 0 bases, with 15 bases remaining between them. The CDR3 is 16 residues long. CDR3 region: CASSRALGGLNTEAFF. CDR3 DNA sequence: TGTGCCAGCAGCCGAGCCCTCGGGGGGTTGAACACTGAAGCTTTCTTT. Filled out from reference TRBV14 and TRBJ1-1, the complete variable domain reads EAGVTQFPSHSVIEKGQTVTLRCDPISGHDNLYWYRRVMGKEIKFLLHFVKESKQDESGMPNNRFLAERTGGTYSTLKVQPAELEDSGVYFCASSRALGGLNTEAFFGQGTRLTVV.